A selection of T cell receptor beta chains follows, all from one sample in a study of cytomegalovirus exposure and HLA in healthy donors. The table came from immunoSEQ multiplex PCR; TCRdb's copy has only in-frame clones and leaves some out. The data contain around 150,000 clones, nearly 80% of them singletons. Input material: PBMCs. All receptors derive from a man between 45 and 60 years old in good health and CMV-seropositive. Both conserved end residues are part of each CDR3. Each record gives: D gene, clone size, J gene, V gene, CDR3 DNA, CDR3 protein. The D gene is left open where the match is weak. Where a row states a size, it is once, few, many or the class of an expanded clone; other rows omit it.

>.|.|TRBJ1-1|TRBV11-2
TGTGCCAGCAGCCTGGACAGGAACACTGAAGCTTTCTTT
CASSLDRNTEAFF
>.|.|TRBJ1-2|TRBV2
TGTGCCAGGACTGGAAGGTATGGCTACACCTTC
CARTGRYGYTF
>.|.|TRBJ2-3|TRBV5-1
TGCGCCAGCAGCTTGCGGGGGGCAACTGATACGCAGTATTTT
CASSLRGATDTQYF
>.|.|TRBJ1-5|TRBV10-3
TGTGCCTCCTGGGCAGGTTTGGGTAATCAGCCCCAGCATTTT
CASWAGLGNQPQHF
>TRBD1|.|TRBJ2-7|TRBV6-1
TGTGCCAGCAGTGAGGTGACAGGGGGCAAGAACTACGAGCAGTACTTC
CASSEVTGGKNYEQYF
>.|.|TRBJ1-2|TRBV9
TGTGCCAGCAGCTTCGACGGCGGGTATGGCTACACCTTC
CASSFDGGYGYTF
>.|.|TRBJ2-5|TRBV6-5
TGTGCCAGCATGGTAGAGGAGACCCAGTACTTC
CASMVEETQYF
>TRBD2|few|TRBJ2-1|TRBV2
TGTGCCAGCCCGAGAGGGACTAGCGGGGGAGGTTACAATGAGCAGTTCTTC
CASPRGTSGGGYNEQFF
>TRBD1|.|TRBJ1-2|TRBV6-6
TGTGCCAGCAGGCCCGACAGGGGAAGGGACTATGGCTACACCTTC
CASRPDRGRDYGYTF
>.|.|TRBJ2-7|TRBV4-3
TGCGCCAGCAGCCAAAGGAGCCCCCGGCAGGGGGGCGAGCAGTACTTC
CASSQRSPRQGGEQYF
>.|.|TRBJ1-2|TRBV29-1
TGCAGCGTTGTCATTACTGGAGTGCGCGACTATGGCTACACCTTC
CSVVITGVRDYGYTF
>.|.|TRBJ1-2|TRBV6-5
TGTGCCAGCAGTTACTCTTCGACGGGAACTTATGGCTACACCTTC
CASSYSSTGTYGYTF
>.|.|TRBJ1-2|TRBV19
TGTGCCAGTAACCCCTCGACAGGCAACTATGGCTACACCTTC
CASNPSTGNYGYTF
>.|.|TRBJ1-1|TRBV4-2
TGTGCCAGCAGCCAAGATGGGCTGGGCCTTAACACTGAAGCTTTCTTT
CASSQDGLGLNTEAFF
>.|.|TRBJ2-2|TRBV4-3
TGCGCCAGCAGCCAATATCCGAACACCGGGGAGCTGTTTTTT
CASSQYPNTGELFF
>TRBD1|.|TRBJ2-1|TRBV2
TGTGCCAGCAGCCACCTCGACAGGGCCGATGAGCAGTTCTTC
CASSHLDRADEQFF
>.|.|TRBJ1-5|TRBV28
TGCGCCAGCAGTCCGGGGGACAATCAGCCCCAGCATTTT
CASSPGDNQPQHF
>.|.|TRBJ1-5|TRBV6-1
TGTGCCAGCAGTGCCATGCGAGGGAGGGGCCAGCCCCAGCATTTT
CASSAMRGRGQPQHF
>.|once|TRBJ2-2|TRBV7-6
TGTGCCAGCAGTTTTAAGACAGAGAACACCGGGGAGCTGTTTTTT
CASSFKTENTGELFF
>TRBD1|.|TRBJ1-1|TRBV18
TGTGCCAGCTCACCCCCCGAGGACAGGACGGCTGAAGCTTTCTTT
CASSPPEDRTAEAFF
>.|.|TRBJ2-6|TRBV5-6
TGTGCCAGCAGCCTTCGGGGGGCTTCGGGGGCCAACGTCCTGACTTTC
CASSLRGASGANVLTF
>.|.|TRBJ2-6|TRBV4-2
TGTGCCAGCAGCCAAGAGGACAGCTCTGGGGCCAACGTCCTGACTTTC
CASSQEDSSGANVLTF
>TRBD1|.|TRBJ1-2|TRBV5-1
TGCGCCAGCAGCTTGGAACCCGACAGGGGGCTTGGCTATGGCTACACCTTC
CASSLEPDRGLGYGYTF
>TRBD1|.|TRBJ1-6|TRBV29-1
TGCAGCGTTGGGACAGGGGATGATTCACCCCTCCACTTT
CSVGTGDDSPLHF
>.|once|TRBJ1-3|TRBV11-2
TGTGCCAGCAGCTTGAATATCGGGGACTCTGGAAACACCATATATTTT
CASSLNIGDSGNTIYF
>TRBD1|.|TRBJ2-7|TRBV14
TGTGCCAGCAGCCGACAGGGCTACGAGCAGTACTTC
CASSRQGYEQYF
>.|once|TRBJ1-5|TRBV6-5
TGTGCCAGCAGGCCGTCGGGCAATCAGCCCCAGCATTTT
CASRPSGNQPQHF
>TRBD1|few|TRBJ2-6|TRBV19
TGTGCCAGTAGTATAGCGGCGGGACAGGGGGCGTTCTCTGGGGCCAACGTCCTGACTTTC
CASSIAAGQGAFSGANVLTF
>.|.|TRBJ1-2|TRBV11-1
TGTGCCAGCAGCTCCCATAGGGAGAGAAACTATGGCTACACCTTC
CASSSHRERNYGYTF
>TRBD1|.|TRBJ1-6|TRBV27
TGTGCCAGCAAAACCGGGACAGGGCCGAGCTCCTATAATTCACCCCTCCACTTT
CASKTGTGPSSYNSPLHF
>TRBD1|once|TRBJ1-5|TRBV7-2
TGTGCCAGCAGCTTAGGGACAGGTGGCAATCAGCCCCAGCATTTT
CASSLGTGGNQPQHF
>.|once|TRBJ1-6|TRBV7-9
TGTGCCAGCAGCGTCCTGGACAGCTACGATTCACCCCTCCACTTT
CASSVLDSYDSPLHF
>TRBD1|.|TRBJ1-2|TRBV25-1
TGTGCCAGCAGTGAATATAGTAGTGGCAGGGGGCACGGCTACACCTTC
CASSEYSSGRGHGYTF
>.|.|TRBJ1-6|TRBV28
TGTGCCAGCAGTTCCTTGGGGACGGGGGATTCACCCCTCCACTTT
CASSSLGTGDSPLHF
>TRBD2|.|TRBJ2-2|TRBV9
TGTGCCAGCAGCGTAGAAGGTCCGGGGGGTACCGGGGAGCTGTTTTTT
CASSVEGPGGTGELFF
>TRBD1|.|TRBJ2-2|TRBV9
TGTGCCAGCAGCGTACGACAGGGGAGGAACACCGGGGAGCTGTTTTTT
CASSVRQGRNTGELFF
>TRBD1|few|TRBJ1-2|TRBV14
TGTGCCAGCAGCCCGGGACAGGGAGGCTATGGCTACACCTTC
CASSPGQGGYGYTF
>.|.|TRBJ1-2|TRBV2
TGTGCCAGGGGAGGGAACAGGGACTCGGCCTATGGCTACACCTTC
CARGGNRDSAYGYTF
>.|.|TRBJ1-2|TRBV6-1
TGTGCCAGCCAAAAAAACGGGGAACCCCACTATGGCTACACCTTC
CASQKNGEPHYGYTF
>.|.|TRBJ2-3|TRBV2
TGTGCCAGCAGTTTCGGCGGGCTTCCAGATACGCAGTATTTT
CASSFGGLPDTQYF
>TRBD2|once|TRBJ2-1|TRBV9
TGTGCCAGCAGCGTAGGTGGGGGGGGACTTAATGAGCAGTTCTTC
CASSVGGGGLNEQFF
>.|once|TRBJ2-2|TRBV6-6
TGTGCCAGCAGTCCTTCCGACCTAGGGAACACCGGGGAGCTGTTTTTT
CASSPSDLGNTGELFF
>.|.|TRBJ1-6|TRBV4-1
TGCGCCAGCAGCCAAGGGCACCAGAAAAGCTCCTATAATTCACCCCTCCACTTT
CASSQGHQKSSYNSPLHF
>TRBD1|.|TRBJ1-6|TRBV14
TGTGCCAGCAGCCCTTGGACAGGGAGTCGTTCACCCCTCCACTTT
CASSPWTGSRSPLHF
>.|once|TRBJ1-1|TRBV9
TGTGCCAGCAGCGTTACAGGTGCCACTGAAGCTTTCTTT
CASSVTGATEAFF
>.|.|TRBJ1-2|TRBV27
TGTGCCAGCAGTTCCACAGGGAACTATGGCTACACCTTC
CASSSTGNYGYTF
>TRBD1|few|TRBJ1-4|TRBV7-2
TGTGCCAGCAGCTCTAGACAGGGGAAAAATGAAAAACTGTTTTTT
CASSSRQGKNEKLFF
>.|.|TRBJ1-5|TRBV7-8
TGTGCCAGCAGCCCAGCGACGGGGGGCGATCAGCCCCAGCATTTT
CASSPATGGDQPQHF
>TRBD2|.|TRBJ2-3|TRBV9
TGTGCCAGCAGCGAGGACGGGGGGGGCACAGATACGCAGTATTTT
CASSEDGGGTDTQYF
>.|.|TRBJ1-2|TRBV5-1
TGCGCCAGCAGCTTGGCCTCTACGACGACAAACTATGGCTACACCTTC
CASSLASTTTNYGYTF
>.|.|TRBJ1-1|TRBV27
TGTGCCAGCAGTTCAGGGGTGACGGGTATGAACACTGAAGCTTTCTTT
CASSSGVTGMNTEAFF
>TRBD1|.|TRBJ2-3|TRBV11-3
TGTGCCAGCAGCTCGGGACAGGGGGAGGCAGATACGCAGTATTTT
CASSSGQGEADTQYF
>TRBD1|.|TRBJ2-7|TRBV10-3
TGTGCCATCAGTGGACGGGACAGGGGCTCCTACGAGCAGTACTTC
CAISGRDRGSYEQYF
>.|.|TRBJ2-2|TRBV7-6
TGTGCCAGCAGCCCAGGGTCGAGCGGGGAGCTGTTTTTT
CASSPGSSGELFF
>.|once|TRBJ2-5|TRBV10-2
TGCGCCAGCAGTGAGCCTCTGGAGACCCAGTACTTC
CASSEPLETQYF
>TRBD2|.|TRBJ2-1|TRBV13
TGTGCCAGCAGCTCAGGGACTAGCGGGGGATTCTACAATGAGCAGTTCTTC
CASSSGTSGGFYNEQFF
>.|.|TRBJ2-7|TRBV5-4
TGTGCCAGCAGCGGGGGGGGCCCACTCTCCTACGAGCAGTACTTC
CASSGGGPLSYEQYF